A single sample gave rise to the 21 T cell receptor beta chains below, sequenced in a study of T cells after yellow fever vaccination. TCRdb fed the 5' RACE reads into MiXCR, producing one record per CDR3 protein. This sample has approximately 580,000 distinct CDR3 sequences, with 17% found just once. Material: PBMCs, obtained 5 to 6 days after the first yellow fever vaccination. The receptors come from a man younger than 35 who received the YFV17D yellow fever vaccine.

V is TRBV19 and J is TRBJ2-2, with D perhaps TRBD1 (5 bases). CDR1 and CDR2 (germline): LNHDA, SQIVND (reference sequence). This CDR3 comprises 13 residues. Deletions cut 10 bases from V and 7 bases from J, with 16 bases between. The CDR3 loop is CATTRTRNGELFF. CDR3 in DNA: TGTGCCACCACTCGGACAAGAAACGGGGAGCTGTTTTTT.

As DNA, the CDR3 is TGCGCCAGCAGCTTGCCACTCTTCGCTAGCCCTGATGGCTACACCTTC. Protein product: CASSLPLFASPDGYTF. The chain carries TRBV5-1 and TRBJ1-2; no firm D call. Germline CDR1 SGHRS, CDR2 YFSETQ. V gave up 1 base and J gave up 6 bases, with 19 bases separating them. This CDR3 is 16 amino acids long.

The genes are TRBV20-1 and TRBJ2-7; tentatively, D is TRBD1 (6 bases). The CDR3 has 13 residues. CDR1 DFQATT and CDR2 SNEGSKA come from the germline V gene (reference sequence). DNA for the CDR3: TGCAAAGCACAGGGATACGGCACTTTCGGCCAGTACTTC. Amino acid sequence: CKAQGYGTFGQYF.

This clonotype was seen a handful of times. The rearrangement joins TRBV18 to TRBJ2-2; weak D call: TRBD1 (6 bases). The ends were cut back, 0 bases at V and 2 bases at J, with 10 bases in the middle. The CDR3 has 16 residues. Germline assignment: CDR1 KGHSH and CDR2 LQKENI. The CDR3 loop reads CASSPPQGPNTGELFF. The CDR3 nucleotides are TGTGCCAGCTCACCACCTCAGGGGCCCAACACCGGGGAGCTGTTTTTT.

This clonotype has more than one count but fewer than ten. The J gene is TRBJ2-3, the V gene TRBV5-1, with D perhaps assigned TRBD1 or TRBD2 (5 bases each). V shed 0 bases and J shed 6 bases, with 8 bases lying between them. In germline, CDR1 is SGHRS, CDR2 YFSETQ. The length of the CDR3 is 13 residues. The CDR3 region has the DNA TGCGCCAGCAGCTTGGAATGGGGGGATACGCAGTATTTT. It translates to CASSLEWGDTQYF.

A few counts support this clonotype. The chain has TRBV5-1 and TRBJ1-4; D gene uncertain. The CDR3 consists of 14 residues. V gave up 7 bases and J gave up 0 bases, with 10 bases separating them. Germline CDR1 and CDR2: SGHRS and YFSETQ. CDR3 residues: CASSLTSTNEKLFF. The CDR3 DNA reads as TGCGCCAGCTCCCTCACTTCAACTAATGAAAAACTGTTTTTT.

In its sample, this clonotype was seen a few times. This rearrangement joins TRBV6-5 to TRBJ1-3, with D uncertain. The germline CDR1 and CDR2 sequences are MNHEY and SVGAGI. This CDR3 is built from 15 residues. The ends were cut back, 5 bases at V and 0 bases at J, with 11 bases in the middle. The CDR3 nucleotides are TGTGCCAGCAGTACTAGGGCCTTCTCTGGAAACACCATATATTTT. It translates to CASSTRAFSGNTIYF.

This clonotype was picked up many times. The chain carries TRBV5-1 and TRBJ2-5; TRBD2 agrees at 10 bases. This CDR3 is 16 amino acids long. From germline, CDR1 is SGHRS and CDR2 YFSETQ. Losses at the gene ends were 0 bases for V and 4 bases for J; bases not matched to a gene: 6. This CDR3 reads CASSLASGGHRETQYF. The DNA for the CDR3 is TGCGCCAGCAGCTTGGCTAGCGGGGGCCACCGAGAGACCCAGTACTTC.

This clonotype was found a few times. The gene calls are TRBV9 and TRBJ2-3; 8 bases map to TRBD2. The CDR3 is made up of 17 amino acids. V shed 4 bases and J 2 bases; nucleotides not matched to a gene: 12. Germline-derived CDR1 and CDR2 are SGDLS and YYNGEE. The CDR3 reads CASSRGGGPPYTDTQYF. The CDR3, as DNA: TGTGCCAGCAGCAGAGGCGGGGGGCCGCCGTACACAGATACGCAGTATTTT.

The DNA for the CDR3 is TGTGCCAGCAGTACCCCTTCCGAGCAGTTCTTC. It codes for CASSTPSEQFF. The chain has TRBV6-2 or TRBV6-3 and TRBJ2-1; D is uncertain. The CDR3 runs 11 residues. The germline V gene encodes CDR1 MNHEY and CDR2 SVGEGT. Trimming took off 5 bases at V and 10 bases at J, with 9 bases between the two ends.

This chain joins TRBV6-1 and TRBJ1-1; D not resolved. The V gene's germline CDR1 is MNHNS and CDR2 SASEGT. The CDR3 has 15 residues. The V and J ends lost 8 bases and 0 bases respectively, with 16 bases between them. CDR3 protein: CASYERALMNTEAFF. CDR3 in DNA: TGTGCCAGCTATGAGCGGGCCTTGATGAACACTGAAGCTTTCTTT.

This clonotype has just a few counts. This sequence joins TRBV7-2 and TRBJ2-3; D tentatively reads TRBD1 or TRBD2 (5 bases each). The CDR3 length is 14 residues. Germline-derived CDR1 and CDR2 are SGHTA and FQGNSA. The ends were cut back, 5 bases at V and 0 bases at J, with 9 bases in the middle. This chain's CDR3 is CASSPWDSTDTQYF. CDR3 nucleotide sequence: TGTGCCAGCAGCCCTTGGGACAGCACAGATACGCAGTATTTT.

The genes are TRBV21-1 and TRBJ2-5. TRBV21-1 is shown as a pseudogene. The CDR3 is 15 residues long. The CDR3 nucleotides read TGTGCCAGCAGCAAAAGAGCGAAATGCCGGGAGACCCAGTACTTC. Its translation: CASSKRAKCRETQYF.

The chain recombines TRBV7-2 with TRBJ2-7, with a weak D call TRBD2 (6 bases). Germline CDR1 is SGHTA and CDR2 is FQGNSA. This CDR3 has 15 residues. V dropped 5 bases and J dropped 3 bases, with 17 bases sitting between them. CDR3 sequence: CASSLLGGSHYEQYF. The CDR3 DNA sequence: TGTGCCAGCAGCCTTCTTGGGGGGTCACACTACGAGCAGTACTTC. The whole variable domain, filled in from reference TRBV7-2 and TRBJ2-7, reads GAGVSQSPSNKVTEKGKDVELRCDPISGHTALYWYRQSLGQGLEFLIYFQGNSAPDKSGLPSDRFSAERTGGSVSTLTIQRTQQEDSAVYLCASSLLGGSHYEQYFGPGTRLTVT.

This clonotype was recorded a few times. The chain recombines TRBV12-3 or TRBV12-4 with TRBJ2-7; D uncertain. The CDR3 consists of 16 residues. V was shortened by 5 bases and J by 0 bases, with 17 bases between the two germline ends. CDR3 bases: TGTGCCAGCAGTACCCGGTCCGCCGCCGACTCCTACGAGCAGTACTTC. Protein: CASSTRSAADSYEQYF.

This clonotype has at least ten counts. The chain links TRBV7-6 to TRBJ2-1; 7 nucleotides align to TRBD1. CDR3 length: 16 residues. Germline values: CDR1 SGHVS, CDR2 FNYEAQ. Trimming took 5 bases from V and 5 from J; bases not matched to a gene: 12. CDR3 sequence: CASSPQGVAYHNEQFF. For the CDR3, the DNA is TGTGCCAGCAGCCCCCAGGGGGTAGCCTACCACAATGAGCAGTTCTTC.

This clonotype was seen more than once but under ten times. The chain employs TRBV7-2 and TRBJ2-1; TRBD2 matches at 13 bases. Germline CDR1 is SGHTA and CDR2 is FQGNSA. Trimming cost V 6 bases and J 0 bases; bases outside gene matches: 20. CDR3 length: 22 amino acids. CDR3 sequence reads: CASRFLFKPGTSGVSSYNEQFF. DNA of the CDR3: TGTGCCAGCAGATTTCTATTCAAACCCGGGACTAGCGGGGTCAGCTCCTACAATGAGCAGTTCTTC.

The chain uses TRBV7-9 and TRBJ2-1; possibly TRBD2 for D (6 bases). Germline V gene lookup returns CDR1 SEHNR and CDR2 FQNEAQ (reference sequence). Trimming removed 2 bases from V and 5 bases from J, with 13 bases in between. The CDR3 has 15 amino acids. In DNA form, the CDR3 reads TGTGCCAGCAGCTTAACGGGACTGGGGAACAATGAGCAGTTCTTC. It encodes CASSLTGLGNNEQFF.

This clonotype has a count of ten or more. The CDR3 reads CASSRRNQPQHF. DNA for the CDR3: TGTGCCAGCAGCCGACGGAATCAGCCCCAGCATTTT. The rearrangement links TRBV12-3 or TRBV12-4 to TRBJ1-5; D is ambiguous. Trimming left V 6 bases short and J 4 bases short, with 7 bases between. This CDR3 has 12 amino acids.

This chain uses TRBV7-9 with TRBJ1-6; D is unclear. V lost 1 base to trimming and J lost 0 bases, with 10 bases between them. CDR3 length: 17 amino acids. In germline, CDR1 is SEHNR, CDR2 FQNEAQ (reference sequence). The CDR3 nucleotides read TGTGCCAGCAGCTTAGTATCGGGCAACTCCTATAATTCACCCCTCCACTTT. The encoded protein is CASSLVSGNSYNSPLHF.

This clonotype was counted only a few times. J is TRBJ1-5 and V is TRBV10-3, with 7 bases aligning to TRBD1. J lost 0 bases, V lost 10 bases, and 21 bases had no gene match. The length of the CDR3 is 19 residues. Germline V lookup: CDR1 ENHRY, CDR2 SYGVKD. CDR3 DNA sequence: TGTGCCACAGCGGGGGCCGATACCGGGACAGAGTATAGCAATCAGCCCCAGCATTTT. The encoded protein is CATAGADTGTEYSNQPQHF.